The 27 T cell receptor beta chains given below trace back to one sample, sequenced in a study of T cell repertoires in cytomegalovirus infection. No antigen has been assigned to these receptors. TCRdb re-called the reads with MiXCR, one entry per CDR3 protein. The table has around 500,000 distinct CDR3 sequences, about 44% seen once; the top ten hold about 41%. The input for sequencing was cultured PBMCs, taken from culture after CMV antigen stimulation. The receptors derive from a human donor in good health (CMV status not recorded). Some clones in this sample may be carry-over from other donors' samples.

The chain couples TRBV5-1 to TRBJ2-3; 10 bases are shared with TRBD2. The germline gives CDR1 SGHRS, CDR2 YFSETQ. The length of the CDR3 is 17 residues. The ends lost 0 bases at V and 1 base at J; junction bases unmatched: 5. The CDR3 reads CASSLDPSGGGTDTQYF. For the CDR3, the DNA is TGCGCCAGCAGCTTGGATCCCAGCGGGGGGGGCACAGATACGCAGTATTTT.

The rearrangement joins TRBV11-2 to TRBJ2-3, with D possibly being TRBD2 (5 bases). The CDR3 extends over 15 amino acids. In germline, CDR1 is SGHAT, CDR2 FQNNGV. Trimming cost V 3 bases and J 1 base, with 11 bases left between them. The CDR3 loop is CASSFRGRGTDTQYF. CDR3 DNA: TGTGCCAGCAGCTTCAGAGGGCGCGGCACAGATACGCAGTATTTT.

The rearrangement uses TRBV4-2 and TRBJ1-5; 8 positions match TRBD1. The J segment lost 10 bases and the V segment lost 1 base, leaving 6 bases of the junction unmatched. The CDR3 covers 14 residues. CDR1 and CDR2 (germline): LGHNA, YNFKEQ. The CDR3 loop reads CASSQAHRGEPQHF. The CDR3 nucleotides read TGTGCCAGCAGCCAAGCGCACAGGGGGGAACCCCAGCATTTT.

The chain is built from TRBV6-6 and TRBJ2-7, with 11 bases matching TRBD2. The V gene end was trimmed by 2 bases and the J gene end by 2 bases; junction bases not matched to a gene: 11. The CDR3 is 18 residues long. Germline V gene sequence: CDR1 MNHNY, CDR2 SVGAGI (reference sequence). Here the CDR3 reads CASSYRLLAGGRAYEQYF. In DNA, the CDR3 is TGTGCCAGCAGTTACCGACTTCTAGCGGGGGGCCGGGCCTACGAGCAGTACTTC.

This clonotype has just a few counts. The chain employs TRBV6-2 or TRBV6-3 and TRBJ2-1, with unresolved D. The CDR3 sequence is 15 residues long. The V end was cut by 6 bases, the J end by 0 bases, with 12 bases between. Germline assignment: CDR1 MNHEY and CDR2 SVGEGT. The CDR3 nucleotides read TGTGCCAGCAGCGCCACCTCGGGCTCCTACAATGAGCAGTTCTTC. It specifies CASSATSGSYNEQFF.

This clonotype appeared a few times. The gene calls are TRBV27 and TRBJ1-1; 10 bases agree with TRBD1. This CDR3 has 15 residues. Germline CDR1 reads MNHEY; CDR2 reads SMNVEV (reference sequence). V lost 5 bases, J lost 4 bases, and 7 bases stayed unmatched. The chain's CDR3 is CASSPSWTGGTEAFF. The CDR3 DNA is TGTGCCAGCAGTCCCTCCTGGACAGGGGGCACTGAAGCTTTCTTT.

The V call is TRBV6-1, the J call TRBJ2-2, with TRBD1 identical over 7 bases. V was pared by 4 bases and J by 7 bases, with 6 bases of the junction left unmatched. CDR3 length: 14 amino acids. Germline values: CDR1 MNHNS, CDR2 SASEGT. CDR3 DNA: TGTGCCAGCAGTGTAGGGGGCAATGGCGGGGAGCTGTTTTTT. Protein: CASSVGGNGGELFF.

This clonotype was counted once. The chain joins TRBV11-2 to TRBJ2-7; weak D call: TRBD2 (6 bases). The V end lost 1 base, the J end lost 3 bases, and 10 bases lay between the germline ends. The germline gives CDR1 SGHAT, CDR2 FQNNGV. CDR3 length equals 14 residues. The CDR3 sequence is CASSLVGGFYEQYF. CDR3 bases: TGTGCCAGCAGCTTAGTCGGGGGATTCTACGAGCAGTACTTC.

CDR3 loop: CASKRARGPANEQFF. The CDR3 bases are TGTGCCAGCAAAAGGGCCAGGGGGCCCGCCAATGAGCAGTTCTTC. J is TRBJ2-1 and V is TRBV6-1, with 8 nucleotides matching TRBD1. The CDR3 contains 15 residues. V dropped 7 bases and J dropped 6; count of bases not matched to a gene: 11. The germline gives CDR1 MNHNS, CDR2 SASEGT.

The count of this clonotype is one. At one boundary the junction diverges from the germline segment, which might be a read error. The rearrangement links TRBV20-1 to TRBJ1-1; D is possibly TRBD1 (6 bases). The CDR3 spans 10 residues. Germline V lookup: CDR1 DFQATT, CDR2 SNEGSKA (reference sequence). The CDR3, as DNA: TGCAGTGCTAGAGACTCTGGGGGGCCTTTT. Translated: CSARDSGGPF.

The chain couples TRBV20-1 to TRBJ2-2, with TRBD2 matching over 8 bases. V lost 0 bases to trimming and J lost 4 bases; unmatched junction nucleotides: 10. This CDR3 spans 17 amino acids. The germline gives CDR1 DFQATT, CDR2 SNEGSKA (reference sequence). The CDR3 DNA is TGCAGTGCTAGAGATTTTCTGCGGGGGGCCGCCACCGGGGAGCTGTTTTTT. It yields the protein CSARDFLRGAATGELFF.

This chain connects TRBV7-2 to TRBJ2-7; TRBD1 aligns across 11 bases. V shed 4 bases and J 6 bases; nucleotides not matched to a gene: 5. The CDR3 consists of 14 residues. Germline CDR1 is SGHTA and CDR2 is FQGNSA. The CDR3 spells CASSWGTGGLEQYF. CDR3 bases: TGTGCCAGCAGCTGGGGGACAGGGGGGCTCGAGCAGTACTTC.

With respect to this clonotype: A junction boundary mismatches the germline segment, possibly from a read error. This chain joins TRBV4-1 and TRBJ2-7; a weak D match, TRBD2 (7 bases). The CDR3 extends over 16 amino acids. CDR1 is MGHRA and CDR2 is YSYEKL in the germline V gene. CDR3 DNA: TGTGCCAGCAGCCAAGAGCGTGGGGGGGGCCGGGGCGAGCAGTACTTC. Protein sequence: CASSQERGGGRGEQYF.

This clonotype was observed a handful of times. V and J are TRBV6-2 or TRBV6-3 and TRBJ1-6, with 9 nucleotides matching TRBD1. Germline V gene lookup returns CDR1 MNHEY and CDR2 SVGEGT. This CDR3 is 15 amino acids long. The V segment lost 6 bases and the J segment 6 bases; nucleotides outside the gene matches: 6. The CDR3, as DNA: TGTGCCAGCAGCCAAGACAGGGGGAGTAATTCACCCCTCCACTTT. Its translation: CASSQDRGSNSPLHF.

This clonotype showed up just a few times. CDR3 sequence: CASSSDRGQPQHF. CDR3 nucleotide sequence: TGTGCCAGCAGCTCGGACAGGGGGCAGCCCCAGCATTTT. V is TRBV7-6 and J is TRBJ1-5, with 10 bases lining up with TRBD1. V lost 4 bases and J lost 7; bases outside the gene matches: 1. The CDR3 totals 13 residues. Per the germline V gene, CDR1 is SGHVS and CDR2 is FNYEAQ.

This clonotype appeared a few times. The chain recombines TRBV10-3 with TRBJ2-3; 7 bases are shared with TRBD2. Germline V gene data show CDR1 as ENHRY and CDR2 as SYGVKD. The trim removed 9 bases at V and 0 bases at J, leaving 3 bases unmatched. The length of the CDR3 is 13 residues. DNA for the CDR3: TGTGCCATACGGGACTATAGCACAGATACGCAGTATTTT. It yields the protein CAIRDYSTDTQYF.

The rearrangement links TRBV6-2 or TRBV6-3 to TRBJ2-1; TRBD2 matches 11 bases. The junction had 5 bases not matched to a gene; V was cut back by 0 bases and J by 7 bases. This CDR3 comprises 16 residues. Germline CDR1 and CDR2: MNHEY and SVGEGT. CDR3 sequence: CASSYSYSGGGNEQFF. The CDR3 DNA reads TGTGCCAGCAGTTACTCCTATAGCGGGGGGGGGAATGAGCAGTTCTTC.

This clonotype was found a few times. The chain uses TRBV7-2 and TRBJ2-7; D gene uncertain. Germline V gives CDR1 SGHTA, CDR2 FQGNSA. The V end lost 1 base, the J end lost 3 bases, and 10 bases lay between the germline ends. CDR3 length: 14 amino acids. The chain's CDR3 is CASSLGGTDYEQYF. CDR3 in DNA: TGTGCCAGCAGCTTAGGAGGTACCGACTACGAGCAGTACTTC.

The chain carries TRBV7-6 and TRBJ2-3; no clear D gene. Trimming removed 5 bases from V and 6 bases from J, with 15 bases in between. Per the germline V gene, CDR1 is SGHVS and CDR2 is FNYEAQ. The CDR3 covers 14 residues. For the CDR3, the DNA is TGTGCCAGCAGCCCGCACCGCAGCGCCGATACGCAGTATTTT. Translated, it gives CASSPHRSADTQYF.

The chain uses TRBV6-9 and TRBJ2-7; D unresolved. The CDR3 extends over 15 amino acids. Germline V gene lookup returns CDR1 MNHGY and CDR2 SVAAGI. V lost 8 bases to trimming and J lost 2 bases, with 19 bases between them. For the CDR3, the DNA is TGTGCCAGCTGCAGACCGCGCGATGACACCTACGAGCAGTACTTC. Encoded protein: CASCRPRDDTYEQYF.

This sequence joins TRBV7-1 and TRBJ2-5; D remains ambiguous. TRBV7-1 is annotated as an ORF whose role is uncertain. CDR3 length equals 14 residues. V was cut by 3 bases and J by 2 bases, with 10 bases left in between. The CDR3 protein is CASSSDPKQETQYF. The CDR3 nucleotides are TGTGCCAGCAGCTCCGACCCAAAGCAAGAGACCCAGTACTTC.

This rearrangement joins TRBV7-2 to TRBJ2-7; TRBD2 agrees at 13 bases. The germline CDR1 and CDR2 sequences are SGHTA and FQGNSA. V dropped 5 bases and J dropped 7; count of bases not matched to a gene: 8. The CDR3 is made up of 15 amino acids. The CDR3 here is CASSLGLAGAKEQYF. In DNA form, the CDR3 reads TGTGCCAGCAGCCTCGGACTAGCGGGAGCTAAAGAGCAGTACTTC.

This clonotype was recorded a few times. The chain links TRBV20-1 to TRBJ1-1; TRBD1 is a possible D gene (5 bases). Germline V lookup: CDR1 DFQATT, CDR2 SNEGSKA (reference sequence). The CDR3 has 12 amino acids. Trimming took 5 bases from V and 1 from J, leaving 8 bases between them. CDR3 coding DNA: TGCAGTGCTTCTGGGGGGAACACTGAAGCTTTCTTT. Translating it yields CSASGGNTEAFF.

This sequence joins TRBV10-3 and TRBJ1-5; TRBD1 matches at 8 bases. CDR3 size: 17 residues. The trim removed 0 bases at V and 7 bases at J, leaving 11 bases unmatched. Germline V gives CDR1 ENHRY, CDR2 SYGVKD. The CDR3 reads CAISESIGRGQGQPQHF. The CDR3 region has the DNA TGTGCCATCAGTGAGTCGATTGGCAGGGGGCAGGGACAGCCCCAGCATTTT.

The CDR3 loop reads CASSQGHIGSYGYTF. CDR3 sequence (DNA): TGCGCCAGCAGCCAAGGCCATATCGGCAGCTATGGCTACACCTTC. The chain combines TRBV4-3 with TRBJ1-2; the D is unclear. Germline V lookup: CDR1 LGHNA, CDR2 YSLEER. This CDR3 comprises 15 residues. Trimming took off 1 base at V and 4 bases at J, with 13 bases between the two ends.

This clonotype appeared many times. V usage is TRBV7-2 and J usage is TRBJ2-1, with 7 bases that match TRBD2. This CDR3 has 11 residues. With 5 bases clipped from V and 10 bases from J, the junction kept 2 bases outside the gene matches. Germline CDR1 reads SGHTA; CDR2 reads FQGNSA. The CDR3 sequence is CASSGGGEQFF. DNA of the CDR3: TGTGCCAGCAGCGGGGGGGGAGAGCAGTTCTTC.

This chain joins TRBV3-1 and TRBJ1-3; no clear D. This CDR3 is 15 amino acids long. Trimming removed 4 bases from V and 0 bases from J, with 10 bases in between. Germline V gene data show CDR1 as LGHDT and CDR2 as YNNKEL (reference sequence). The CDR3 sequence is CASSPRIISGNTIYF. CDR3 DNA sequence: TGTGCCAGCAGCCCAAGAATAATCTCTGGAAACACCATATATTTT.